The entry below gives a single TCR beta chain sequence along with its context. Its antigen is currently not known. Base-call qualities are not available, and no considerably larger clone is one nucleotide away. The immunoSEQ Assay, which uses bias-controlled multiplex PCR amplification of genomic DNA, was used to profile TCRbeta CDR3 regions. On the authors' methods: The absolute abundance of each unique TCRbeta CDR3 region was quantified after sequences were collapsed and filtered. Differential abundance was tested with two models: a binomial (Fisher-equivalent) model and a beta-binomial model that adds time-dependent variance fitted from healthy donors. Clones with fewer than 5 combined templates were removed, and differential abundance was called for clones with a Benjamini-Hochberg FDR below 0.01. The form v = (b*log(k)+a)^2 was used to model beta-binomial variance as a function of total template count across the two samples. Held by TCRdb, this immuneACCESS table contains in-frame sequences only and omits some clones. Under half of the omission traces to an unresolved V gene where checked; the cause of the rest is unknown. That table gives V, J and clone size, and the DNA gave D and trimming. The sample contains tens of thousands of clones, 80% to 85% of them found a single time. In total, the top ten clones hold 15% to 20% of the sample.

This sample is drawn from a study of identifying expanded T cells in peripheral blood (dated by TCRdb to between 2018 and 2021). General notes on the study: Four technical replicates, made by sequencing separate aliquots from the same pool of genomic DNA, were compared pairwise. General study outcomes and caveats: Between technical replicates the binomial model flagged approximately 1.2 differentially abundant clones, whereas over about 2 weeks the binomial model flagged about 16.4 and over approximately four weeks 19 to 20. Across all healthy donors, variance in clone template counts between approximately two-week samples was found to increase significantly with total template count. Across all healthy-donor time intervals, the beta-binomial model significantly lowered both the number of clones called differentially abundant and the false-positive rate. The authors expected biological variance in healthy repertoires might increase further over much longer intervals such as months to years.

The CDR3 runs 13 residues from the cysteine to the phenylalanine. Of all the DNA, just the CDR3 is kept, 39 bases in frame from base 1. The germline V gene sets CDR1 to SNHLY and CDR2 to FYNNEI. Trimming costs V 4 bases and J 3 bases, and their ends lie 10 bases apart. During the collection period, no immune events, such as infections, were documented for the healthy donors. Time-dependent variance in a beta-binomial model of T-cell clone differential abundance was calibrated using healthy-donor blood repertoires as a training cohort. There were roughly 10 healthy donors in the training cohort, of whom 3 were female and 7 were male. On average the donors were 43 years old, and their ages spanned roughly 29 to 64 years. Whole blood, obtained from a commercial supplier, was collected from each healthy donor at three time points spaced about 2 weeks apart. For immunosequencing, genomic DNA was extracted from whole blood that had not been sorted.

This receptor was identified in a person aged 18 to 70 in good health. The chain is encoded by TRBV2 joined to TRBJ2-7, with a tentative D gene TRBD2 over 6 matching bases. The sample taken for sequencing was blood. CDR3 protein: CASSGGTGYEQYF. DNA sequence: TGTGCCAGCAGTGGCGGGACCGGCTACGAGCAGTACTTC.